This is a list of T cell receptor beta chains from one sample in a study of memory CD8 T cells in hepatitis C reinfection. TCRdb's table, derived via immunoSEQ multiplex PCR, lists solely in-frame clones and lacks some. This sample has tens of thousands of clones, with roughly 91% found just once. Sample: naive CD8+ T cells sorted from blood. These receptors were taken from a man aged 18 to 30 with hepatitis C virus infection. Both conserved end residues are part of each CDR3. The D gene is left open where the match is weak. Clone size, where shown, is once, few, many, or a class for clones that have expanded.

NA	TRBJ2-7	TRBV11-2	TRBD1	TGTGCCAGCAGCTCCGGACAGGGCCACGAGCAGTACTTC	CASSSGQGHEQYF
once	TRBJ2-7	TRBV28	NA	TGTGCCAGCAGTTTCCGGAGTGCCTACGAGCAGTACTTC	CASSFRSAYEQYF
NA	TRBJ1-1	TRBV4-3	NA	TGCGCCAGCAGCCAAGAGCAGGGCACTGAAGCTTTCTTT	CASSQEQGTEAFF
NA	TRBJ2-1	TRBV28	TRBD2	TGTGCCAGCAGTTTACCCCGGGGGAGCGGGAGGACTTACAATGAGCAGTTCTTC	CASSLPRGSGRTYNEQFF
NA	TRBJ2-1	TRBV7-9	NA	TGTGCCAGCAGCTTTATGGACGGGAGCTCCTACAATGAGCAGTTCTTC	CASSFMDGSSYNEQFF
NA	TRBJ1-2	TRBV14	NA	TGTGCCAGCAGCCAAGACGAGGCTTCCCAAAGTAGCACCTTC	CASSQDEASQSSTF
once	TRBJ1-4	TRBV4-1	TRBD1	TGCGCCAGCAGCCAAGATTGGACAGGGGGAAATGAAAAACTGTTTTTT	CASSQDWTGGNEKLFF
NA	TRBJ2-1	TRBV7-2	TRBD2	TGTGCCAGCAGCCTCACTAGCGGGAGGCCGATAAATTACAATGAGCAGTTCTTC	CASSLTSGRPINYNEQFF
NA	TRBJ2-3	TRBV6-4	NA	TGTGCCAGCAGTGATGGGACTAGCACAGATACGCAGTATTTT	CASSDGTSTDTQYF
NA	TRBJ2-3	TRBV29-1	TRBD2	TGCAGCGTTGCCGGACTAGCGGGAGGCACAGATACGCAGTATTTT	CSVAGLAGGTDTQYF
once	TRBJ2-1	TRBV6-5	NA	TGTGCCAGCAGTTACGATGTCTCCGCGACTAATGAGCAGTTCTTC	CASSYDVSATNEQFF
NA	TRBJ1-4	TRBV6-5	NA	TGTGCCAGCAGTTTCGGGGGTTTGGAAAAACTGTTTTTT	CASSFGGLEKLFF
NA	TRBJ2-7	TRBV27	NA	TGTGCCAGCACCCCCCTAGGAGGGATGCCCTACGAGCAGTACTTC	CASTPLGGMPYEQYF
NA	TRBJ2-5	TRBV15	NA	TGTGCCACCAGCAGACACGACATGCGGGAAGAGACCCAGTACTTC	CATSRHDMREETQYF
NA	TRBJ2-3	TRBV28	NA	TGTGCCAGCAGTTTAGACGGCGGGGCAGATACGCAGTATTTT	CASSLDGGADTQYF
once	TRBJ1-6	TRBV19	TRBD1	TGTGCCAGTAGCATTACAGGGGGAAATTCACCCCTCCACTTT	CASSITGGNSPLHF
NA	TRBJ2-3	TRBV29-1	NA	TGCAGCGTTGAATGGATGGGGCCCTCGGGCACAGATACGCAGTATTTT	CSVEWMGPSGTDTQYF
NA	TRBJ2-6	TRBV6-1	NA	TGTGCCAGCAGGCTAGGGGTTGGGGCCAACGTCCTGACTTTC	CASRLGVGANVLTF
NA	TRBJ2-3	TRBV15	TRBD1	TGTGCCACCAGCAGAGATTGGGCAGGGGGCGAGACAGATACGCAGTATTTT	CATSRDWAGGETDTQYF
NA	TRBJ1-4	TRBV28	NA	TGTGCCAGCAGTTTATTGGGCGCTAATGAAAAACTGTTTTTT	CASSLLGANEKLFF
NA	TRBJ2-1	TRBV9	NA	TGTGCCAGCAGCGTAGTTAGCAATGAGCAGTTCTTC	CASSVVSNEQFF
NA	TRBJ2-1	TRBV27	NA	TGTGCCAGCAGTCCCACTAGCTCCTACAATGAGCAGTTCTTC	CASSPTSSYNEQFF
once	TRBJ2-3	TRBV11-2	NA	TGTGCCAGCAGCTCAGGGGCGGGGGACACAGATACGCAGTATTTT	CASSSGAGDTDTQYF
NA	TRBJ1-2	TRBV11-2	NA	TGTGCCAGCAGCGACGCCGGCAGGATCAATGGCTACACCTTC	CASSDAGRINGYTF
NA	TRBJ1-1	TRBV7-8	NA	TGTGCCAGCAGCCCCCTCAGTAACACTGAAGCTTTCTTT	CASSPLSNTEAFF
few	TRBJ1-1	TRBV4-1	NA	TGCGCCAGCAGCCAAGTGCCGGGTAAGGCTTTCTTT	CASSQVPGKAFF
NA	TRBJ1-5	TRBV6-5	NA	TGTGCCAGCAGTGCCGTACAGAGCAATCAGCCCCAGCATTTT	CASSAVQSNQPQHF
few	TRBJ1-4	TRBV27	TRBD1	TGTGCCAGCAGTCCTAGGACCGGGACAGATGAAAAACTGTTTTTT	CASSPRTGTDEKLFF
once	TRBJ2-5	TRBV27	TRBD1	TGTGCCAGCAGTCCCGCAGGGGGCCTGAAGACCCAGTACTTC	CASSPAGGLKTQYF